One sample yielded the 5 T cell receptor beta chains listed below, sequenced in a study of spatial heterogeneity in lung cancer. One entry per CDR3 protein results from TCRdb running MiXCR on the 5' RACE reads. The table has about 92,000 distinct CDR3 sequences, less than 15% seen once. Time point given: sample taken at primary tumor resection. Sequenced material: PBMCs, taken at surgery. The receptors originated from a male donor with early-stage non-small cell lung cancer.

This clonotype was counted many times. V and J are TRBV29-1 and TRBJ2-7, with TRBD1 matching 12 bases. The CDR3 is 13 residues long. Germline V lookup: CDR1 SQVTM, CDR2 ANQGSEA. Trimming cost V 7 bases and J 6 bases; bases outside gene matches: 7. CDR3 sequence: CSASGTGGFEQYF. The CDR3 coding sequence is TGCAGCGCTAGCGGGACAGGGGGCTTCGAGCAGTACTTC.

There are a few counts of this clonotype. The chain joins TRBV6-6 to TRBJ1-3; D uncertain. Germline CDR1 MNHNY, CDR2 SVGAGI (reference sequence). The CDR3 loop spans 14 amino acids. Trimming pared 4 bases from V and 0 bases from J, leaving 7 bases between. CDR3 in amino acids: CASSFGSSGNTIYF. In nucleotides, the CDR3 is TGTGCCAGCAGTTTCGGCAGCTCTGGAAACACCATATATTTT.

This clonotype was counted only a few times. The chain couples TRBV19 to TRBJ2-2; no clear D. The germline gives CDR1 LNHDA, CDR2 SQIVND (reference sequence). The CDR3 contains 12 residues. Trimming stripped 7 bases from V and 4 bases from J, with 7 bases between. The CDR3 sequence is CASTTITGELFF. The CDR3 DNA follows: TGTGCCAGTACGACGATCACCGGGGAGCTGTTTTTT.

The table lists this clonotype with a few counts. The chain employs TRBV7-3 and TRBJ2-3; D ambiguous. V was clipped by 1 base and J by 2 bases, with 7 bases between them. CDR3 length: 14 residues. Germline V lookup: CDR1 SGHTA, CDR2 FQGTGA. The CDR3 here is CASSLIAATDTQYF. The CDR3 bases are TGTGCCAGCAGCTTAATTGCGGCCACAGATACGCAGTATTTT.

This sequence joins TRBV7-8 and TRBJ1-5; no clear D. The CDR3 length is 17 residues. Between the trimmed V and J ends, which lost 2 bases and 5 bases, there was a span of 19 bases. Germline V gene lookup returns CDR1 SGHVS and CDR2 FQNEAQ. CDR3 protein: CASSLLYGERDDQPQHF. CDR3 DNA: TGTGCCAGCAGCTTACTCTACGGGGAACGGGATGATCAGCCCCAGCATTTT.